The 2 T cell receptor beta chains presented below share a single source sample, sequenced in a study of shared clonotypes between healthy human individuals. Only in-frame clones appear in the TCRdb table, and some are missing; sequencing was by immunoSEQ multiplex PCR. The repertoire includes 650,000 to 750,000 clones, roughly 78% of them detected once, and around 1.8% sits in the top ten. Specimen: memory CD4+ T cells sorted from blood. This sample's subset: CD45RA-negative fraction. These receptor sequences come from a woman in her 30s in good health.

The sample holds a few counts of this clone. V usage is TRBV11-3 and J usage is TRBJ2-3; the D gene could be TRBD1 or TRBD2 (5 bases each). The V gene's germline CDR1 is SGHNT and CDR2 YENEEA. The CDR3 contains 15 residues. V was trimmed by 2 bases and J by 0 bases, leaving 9 bases between them. The DNA for the CDR3 is TGTGCCAGCAGCTTAAACGGGGCTAGCACAGATACGCAGTATTTT. This sequence encodes CASSLNGASTDTQYF.

The V and J genes are TRBV5-1 and TRBJ2-7; TRBD2 might be the D (5 bases). CDR1 is SGHRS and CDR2 is YFSETQ in the germline V gene. The germline V and J ends were trimmed by 0 bases and 0 bases, with 7 bases remaining between them. CDR3 length equals 14 residues. The CDR3 loop is CASSLVAGSYEQYF. The DNA for the CDR3 is TGCGCCAGCAGCTTGGTGGCGGGCTCCTACGAGCAGTACTTC.